The 6 T cell receptor beta chains given below trace back to one sample, sequenced in a study of identifying expanded T cells in peripheral blood. Sequenced by immunoSEQ multiplex PCR; TCRdb stores in-frame clones only, minus some. Here the sample spans under 100,000 clones, roughly 81% being singletons. The sequenced material came from blood. The receptor set was obtained from a person aged 18-70 years in good health.

The V gene is TRBV30, the J gene TRBJ1-2, with D maybe TRBD1 (5 bases). Looked up from germline, CDR1 is GTSNPN and CDR2 is SVGIG (reference sequence). The V end was cut by 7 bases, the J end by 2 bases, with 11 bases between. The CDR3 is made up of 12 amino acids. The CDR3 DNA follows: TGTGCCTTTAAGGGGAACAACTATGGCTACACCTTC. This sequence encodes CAFKGNNYGYTF.

The chain recombines TRBV5-1 with TRBJ1-1, with a possible D match to TRBD1 (5 bases). The CDR3 is 15 amino acids. CDR1 and CDR2 from the germline V gene are SGHRS and YFSETQ. V was cut by 5 bases and J by 1 base, with 15 bases left in between. This CDR3 reads CASSPREGSNTEAFF. The DNA for the CDR3 is TGCGCCAGCAGTCCTCGGGAGGGGTCGAACACTGAAGCTTTCTTT.

The chain uses TRBV13 and TRBJ2-3; 15 bases align to TRBD2. Per the germline V gene, CDR1 is PRHDT and CDR2 is FYEKMQ (reference sequence). The J segment lost 9 bases and the V segment lost 8 bases, leaving 18 bases of the junction unmatched. This CDR3 has 18 residues. CDR3 sequence (DNA): TGTGCCAGCCAGATTGGCGGGACTAGCGGGGGGACGCCCGACACGCAGTATTTT. This translates into CASQIGGTSGGTPDTQYF.

This chain joins TRBV10-3 and TRBJ1-3; D gene uncertain. The V end was cut by 0 bases, the J end by 2 bases, with 8 bases between. The germline CDR1 and CDR2 sequences are ENHRY and SYGVKD. The CDR3 consists of 15 residues. Written as DNA, the CDR3 is TGTGCCATCAGTGAGTCAGGCGGGGCTGGAAACACCATATATTTT. Translation: CAISESGGAGNTIYF.

This rearrangement joins TRBV6-1 to TRBJ2-5, with 8 bases aligning to TRBD1. The V and J ends lost 4 bases and 1 base, in that order; junction bases with no gene match: 11. CDR1 and CDR2 from the germline V gene are MNHNS and SASEGT. The CDR3 consists of 17 residues. The CDR3 sequence: CASSVGRTGRPQETQYF. CDR3 in DNA: TGTGCCAGCAGTGTTGGACGGACAGGGCGTCCCCAAGAGACCCAGTACTTC.

The J gene is TRBJ1-1, the V gene TRBV7-6; the D is unclear. V was cut by 3 bases and J by 11 bases, with 10 bases left in between. The CDR3 extends over 11 amino acids. Germline CDR1 and CDR2: SGHVS and FNYEAQ. CDR3 nucleotide sequence: TGTGCCAGCAGCTTCTTGAGGGAGGCTTTCTTT. Amino acid sequence: CASSFLREAFF.